The clone carrying this T cell receptor (beta chain) was seen once. Random hexamers were used to reverse transcribe the RNA input (about 0.5 to 1 ug). The amplification used immunoSEQ multiplex PCR on TCR beta CDR3; it spanned 54 Vbeta and 13 Jbeta. TCRdb processed the immunoSEQ multiplex PCR reads anew with MiXCR; each CDR3 protein has one entry. The data show approximately 22,000 distinct CDR3 sequences, approximately 93% seen once. The record originates from a study of CD8 T cells in Susac syndrome. The authors sequenced TCR beta from blood CD8+ and CD4+ T cells. Healthy donors constituted the control group, matched for age and sex. It was negative isolation that provided the CD8+ and CD4+ T cells, whereas TEMRA cells were enriched by FACS. Sequences were obtained from CD8+ T cells from PBMCs. This TCR derives from a human donor in good health.

CDR3: CASSPGIYNTHNEQFF. CDR3 coding DNA: TGTGCCAGCAGCCCCGGGATATACAATACCCACAATGAGCAGTTCTTC. This chain joins TRBV7-8 and TRBJ2-1; tentatively, D is TRBD2 (5 bases). CDR1 is SGHVS and CDR2 is FQNEAQ in the germline V gene. V was trimmed by 5 bases and J by 5 bases, leaving 19 bases between them. This CDR3 spans 16 amino acids.